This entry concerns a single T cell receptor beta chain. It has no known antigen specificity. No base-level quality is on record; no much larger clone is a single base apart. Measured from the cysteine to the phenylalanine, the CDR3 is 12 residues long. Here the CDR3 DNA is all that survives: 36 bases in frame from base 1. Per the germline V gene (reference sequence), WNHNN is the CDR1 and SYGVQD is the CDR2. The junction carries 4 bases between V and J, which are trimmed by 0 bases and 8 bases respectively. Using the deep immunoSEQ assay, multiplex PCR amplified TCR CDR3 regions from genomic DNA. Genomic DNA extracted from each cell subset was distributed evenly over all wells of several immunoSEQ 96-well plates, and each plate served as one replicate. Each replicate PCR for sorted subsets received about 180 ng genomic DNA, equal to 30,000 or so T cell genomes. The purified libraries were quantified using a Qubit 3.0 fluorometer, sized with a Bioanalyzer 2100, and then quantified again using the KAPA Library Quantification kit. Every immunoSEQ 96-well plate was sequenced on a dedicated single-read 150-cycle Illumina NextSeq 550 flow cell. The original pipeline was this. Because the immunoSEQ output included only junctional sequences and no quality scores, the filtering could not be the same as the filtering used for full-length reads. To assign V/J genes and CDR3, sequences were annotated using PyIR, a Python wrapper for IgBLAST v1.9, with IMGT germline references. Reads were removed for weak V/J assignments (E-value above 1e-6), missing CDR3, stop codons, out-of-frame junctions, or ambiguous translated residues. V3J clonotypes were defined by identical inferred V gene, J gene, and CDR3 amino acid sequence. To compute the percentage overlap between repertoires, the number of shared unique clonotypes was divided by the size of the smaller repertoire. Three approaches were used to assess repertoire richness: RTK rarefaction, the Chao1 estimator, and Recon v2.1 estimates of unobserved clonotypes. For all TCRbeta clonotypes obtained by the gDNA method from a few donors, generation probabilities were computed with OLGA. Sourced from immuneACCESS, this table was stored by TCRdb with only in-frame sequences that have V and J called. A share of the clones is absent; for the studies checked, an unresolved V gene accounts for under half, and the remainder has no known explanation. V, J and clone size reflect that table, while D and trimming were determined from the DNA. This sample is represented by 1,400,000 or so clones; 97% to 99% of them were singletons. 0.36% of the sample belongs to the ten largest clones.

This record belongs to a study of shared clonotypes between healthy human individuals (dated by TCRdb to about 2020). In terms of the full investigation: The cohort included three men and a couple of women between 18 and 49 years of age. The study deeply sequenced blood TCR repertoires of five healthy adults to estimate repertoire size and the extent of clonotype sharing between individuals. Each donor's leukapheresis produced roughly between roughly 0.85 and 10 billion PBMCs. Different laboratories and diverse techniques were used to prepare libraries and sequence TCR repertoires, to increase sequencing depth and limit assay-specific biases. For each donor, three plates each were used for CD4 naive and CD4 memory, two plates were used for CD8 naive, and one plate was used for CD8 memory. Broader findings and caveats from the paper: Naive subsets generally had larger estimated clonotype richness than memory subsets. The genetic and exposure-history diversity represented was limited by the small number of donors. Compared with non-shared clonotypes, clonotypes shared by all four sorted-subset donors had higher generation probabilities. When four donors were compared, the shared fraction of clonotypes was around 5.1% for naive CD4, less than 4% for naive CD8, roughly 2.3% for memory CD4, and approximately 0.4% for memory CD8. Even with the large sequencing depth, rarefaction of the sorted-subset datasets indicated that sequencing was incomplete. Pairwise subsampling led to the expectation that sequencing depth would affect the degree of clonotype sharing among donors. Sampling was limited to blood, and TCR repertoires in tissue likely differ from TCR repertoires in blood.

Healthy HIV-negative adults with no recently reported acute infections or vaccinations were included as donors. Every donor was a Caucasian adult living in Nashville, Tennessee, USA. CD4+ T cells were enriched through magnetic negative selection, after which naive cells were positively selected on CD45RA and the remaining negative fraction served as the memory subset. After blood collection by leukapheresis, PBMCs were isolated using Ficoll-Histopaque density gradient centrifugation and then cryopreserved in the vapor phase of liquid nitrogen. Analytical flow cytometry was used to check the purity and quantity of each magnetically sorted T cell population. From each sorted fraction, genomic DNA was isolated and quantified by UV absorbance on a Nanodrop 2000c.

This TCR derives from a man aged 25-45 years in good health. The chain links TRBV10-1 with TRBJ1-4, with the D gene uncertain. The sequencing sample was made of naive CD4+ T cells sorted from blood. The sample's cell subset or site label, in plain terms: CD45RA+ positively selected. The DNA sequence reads TGCGCCAGCAGTGAGTCTGGGGAAAAACTGTTTTTT. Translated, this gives CASSESGEKLFF.